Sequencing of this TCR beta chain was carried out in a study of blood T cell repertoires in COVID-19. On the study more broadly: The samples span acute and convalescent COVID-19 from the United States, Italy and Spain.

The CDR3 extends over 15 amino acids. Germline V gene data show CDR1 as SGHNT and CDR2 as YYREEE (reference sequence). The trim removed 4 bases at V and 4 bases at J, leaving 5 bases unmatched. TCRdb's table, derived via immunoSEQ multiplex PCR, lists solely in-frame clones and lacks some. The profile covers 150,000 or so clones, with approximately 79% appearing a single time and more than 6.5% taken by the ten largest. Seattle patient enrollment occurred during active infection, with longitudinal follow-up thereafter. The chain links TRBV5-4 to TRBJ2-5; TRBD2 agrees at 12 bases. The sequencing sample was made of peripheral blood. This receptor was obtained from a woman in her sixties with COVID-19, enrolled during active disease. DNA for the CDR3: TGTGCCAGCAGCGACTGGGGACTAGCGGGAGAGACCCAGTACTTC. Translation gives CASSDWGLAGETQYF.